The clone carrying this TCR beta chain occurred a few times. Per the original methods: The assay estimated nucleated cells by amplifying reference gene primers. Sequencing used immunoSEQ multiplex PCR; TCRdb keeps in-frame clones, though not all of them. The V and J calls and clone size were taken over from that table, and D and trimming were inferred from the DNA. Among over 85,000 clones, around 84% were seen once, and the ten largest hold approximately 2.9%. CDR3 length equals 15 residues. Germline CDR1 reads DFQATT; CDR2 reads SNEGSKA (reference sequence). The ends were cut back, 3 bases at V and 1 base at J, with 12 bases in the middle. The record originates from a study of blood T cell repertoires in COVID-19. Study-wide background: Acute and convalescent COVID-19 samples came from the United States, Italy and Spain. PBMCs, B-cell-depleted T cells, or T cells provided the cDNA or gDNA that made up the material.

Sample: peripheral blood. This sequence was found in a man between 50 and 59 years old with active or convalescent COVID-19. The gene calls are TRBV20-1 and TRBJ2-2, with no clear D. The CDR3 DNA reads TGCAGTGCTAGTGACCCGGGTCAGAACACCGGGGAGCTGTTTTTT. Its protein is CSASDPGQNTGELFF.